Listed here are 11 T cell receptor beta chains from one sample, sequenced in a study of OX40 agonist ivuxolimab in advanced cancers. Assay used: immunoSEQ multiplex PCR; TCRdb lists only in-frame clones, some missing. This sample carries some 44,000 clones, 75% to 90% of them seen once, and the ten largest clones take 4.7%. Sequenced material: CD4+ or CD8+ T cells sorted from blood, taken in a trial of the OX40 agonist ivuxolimab. Receptor source: an adult with an advanced solid tumor such as melanoma, head and neck, liver or kidney cancer.

This clone came up a few times. The chain has TRBV25-1 and TRBJ2-5; the D is unclear. This CDR3 spans 12 amino acids. V lost 4 bases and J lost 5, with 8 bases in between. Looked up from germline, CDR1 is MGHDK and CDR2 is SYGVNS. In DNA form, the CDR3 reads TGTGCCAGCAGTGGGGTTGGGGAGACCCAGTACTTC. It encodes CASSGVGETQYF.

V gene TRBV7-9 combines with J gene TRBJ1-2, with 10 bases matching TRBD1. This CDR3 spans 15 amino acids. CDR1 is SEHNR, CDR2 FQNEAQ, per germline (reference sequence). V was pared by 4 bases and J by 4 bases, with 6 bases of the junction left unmatched. The CDR3 reads CASSSDRGYTYGYTF. The CDR3 coding sequence is TGTGCCAGCAGCTCGGACAGGGGGTATACCTATGGCTACACCTTC.

The chain links TRBV11-2 to TRBJ1-1; D unclear. CDR3 length: 14 amino acids. CDR1 and CDR2 from the germline V gene are SGHAT and FQNNGV. The germline V and J ends were trimmed by 4 bases and 1 base, with 10 bases remaining between them. The CDR3 is CASSSTGSNTEAFF. The CDR3 coding sequence is TGTGCCAGCAGCTCCACGGGTTCGAACACTGAAGCTTTCTTT.

This chain uses TRBV5-1 with TRBJ1-1; D perhaps matches TRBD1 (6 bases). CDR3 length equals 15 residues. The germline V and J ends were trimmed by 0 bases and 2 bases, with 11 bases remaining between them. Germline V gene lookup returns CDR1 SGHRS and CDR2 YFSETQ. The CDR3 DNA reads as TGCGCCAGCAGCTTGGTCCCGGGGGCCAACACTGAAGCTTTCTTT. This translates into CASSLVPGANTEAFF. Together with reference TRBV5-1 and TRBJ1-1, the CDR3 gives the full variable domain: KAGVTQTPRYLIKTRGQQVTLSCSPISGHRSVSWYQQTPGQGLQFLFEYFSETQRNKGNFPGRFSGRQFSNSRSEMNVSTLELGDSALYLCASSLVPGANTEAFFGQGTRLTVV.

The rearrangement links TRBV30 to TRBJ2-5; TRBD2 matches at 13 bases. Per germline, CDR1 GTSNPN and CDR2 SVGIG (reference sequence). Trimming at V came to 4 bases and at J to 2 bases, leaving 7 bases not matched to a gene. This CDR3 comprises 16 residues. CDR3 in amino acids: CAWTRLAGGPQETQYF. DNA for the CDR3: TGTGCCTGGACCCGACTAGCGGGGGGCCCGCAAGAGACCCAGTACTTC.

The J gene is TRBJ2-1, the V gene TRBV28; D might be TRBD2 (6 bases). Germline assignment: CDR1 MDHEN and CDR2 SYDVKM. The CDR3 totals 15 residues. Trimming left V 6 bases short and J 9 bases short, with 21 bases between. CDR3 sequence (DNA): TGTGCCAGCAGCCAAGGGACTTTCCTTTCAGGTGAGCAGTTCTTC. Protein product: CASSQGTFLSGEQFF. Supplemented by reference TRBV28 and TRBJ2-1, the full variable domain reads DVKVTQSSRYLVKRTGEKVFLECVQDMDHENMFWYRQDPGLGLRLIYFSYDVKMKEKGDIPEGYSVSREKKERFSLILESASTNQTSMYLCASSQGTFLSGEQFFGPGTRLTVL.

This sequence joins TRBV6-5 and TRBJ1-2; no reliable D call. The CDR3 runs to 13 residues. Germline V gene data show CDR1 as MNHEY and CDR2 as SVGAGI. V lost 4 bases and J 6 bases, leaving 12 bases between the germline ends. Written as DNA, the CDR3 is TGTGCCAGCAGTTCCCCCAGGATGGATGGCTACACCTTC. This gives the protein CASSSPRMDGYTF.

The V call is TRBV10-1, the J call TRBJ2-2; a possible D gene is TRBD2 (6 bases). Trimming shortened V by 2 bases and J by 6 bases, and 7 bases separated the two germline ends. The CDR3 has 13 residues. Germline loops: CDR1 WNHNN, CDR2 SYGVQD (reference sequence). CDR3 sequence reads: CASSETSSGELFF. The CDR3 nucleotides read TGCGCCAGCAGTGAGACTAGCTCCGGGGAGCTGTTTTTT.

This sequence joins TRBV9 and TRBJ1-6, with a weak D call TRBD1 (5 bases). This CDR3 is 16 amino acids long. Germline-derived CDR1 and CDR2 are SGDLS and YYNGEE. The V gene lost 3 bases and the J gene lost 5 bases, with 15 bases spanning the gap. The CDR3 nucleotides are TGTGCCAGCAGCGGCGGGGGGGAGGGGAATAATTCACCCCTCCACTTT. Translated, it gives CASSGGGEGNNSPLHF.

The chain is built from TRBV19 and TRBJ2-2; D call uncertain. In germline, CDR1 is LNHDA, CDR2 SQIVND (reference sequence). V gave up 3 bases and J gave up 1 base, with 6 bases separating them. There are 14 residues in the CDR3. The CDR3 is CASSMWQNTGELFF. The CDR3 region has the DNA TGTGCCAGTAGTATGTGGCAGAACACCGGGGAGCTGTTTTTT.

V gene TRBV7-9 combines with J gene TRBJ2-3; TRBD1 matches 12 bases. The J segment lost 4 bases and the V segment lost 10 bases, leaving 9 bases of the junction unmatched. The CDR3 spans 15 residues. The germline V gene encodes CDR1 SEHNR and CDR2 FQNEAQ (reference sequence). CDR3 coding DNA: TGTGCCACGAACCCGGGGACAGGGGGCCCAGATACGCAGTATTTT. The encoded protein is CATNPGTGGPDTQYF.